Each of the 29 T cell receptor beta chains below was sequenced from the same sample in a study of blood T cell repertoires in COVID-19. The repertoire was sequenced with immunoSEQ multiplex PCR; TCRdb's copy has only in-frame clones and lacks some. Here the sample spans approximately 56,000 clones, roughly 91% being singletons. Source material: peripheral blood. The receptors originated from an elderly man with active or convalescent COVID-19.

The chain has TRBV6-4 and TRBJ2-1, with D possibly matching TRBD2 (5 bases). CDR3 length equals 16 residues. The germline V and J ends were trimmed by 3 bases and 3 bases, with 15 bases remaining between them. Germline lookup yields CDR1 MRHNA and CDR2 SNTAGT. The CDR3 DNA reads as TGTGCCAGCAGTGAGTCCCCCGCGGGCGGCTACAATGAGCAGTTCTTC. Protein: CASSESPAGGYNEQFF.

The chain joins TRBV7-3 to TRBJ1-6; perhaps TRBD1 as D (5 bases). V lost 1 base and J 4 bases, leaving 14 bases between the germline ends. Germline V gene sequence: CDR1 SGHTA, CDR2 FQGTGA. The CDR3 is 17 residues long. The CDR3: CASSLMSRAGYNSPLHF. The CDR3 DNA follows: TGTGCCAGCAGCTTAATGAGTAGGGCAGGGTATAATTCACCCCTCCACTTT.

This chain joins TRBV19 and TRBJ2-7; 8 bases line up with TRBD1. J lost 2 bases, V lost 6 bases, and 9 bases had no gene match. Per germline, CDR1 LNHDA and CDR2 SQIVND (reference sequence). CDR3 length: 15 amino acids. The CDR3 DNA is TGTGCCAGTAGCCCCTGGACAGGGCGTCCCTACGAGCAGTACTTC. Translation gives CASSPWTGRPYEQYF.

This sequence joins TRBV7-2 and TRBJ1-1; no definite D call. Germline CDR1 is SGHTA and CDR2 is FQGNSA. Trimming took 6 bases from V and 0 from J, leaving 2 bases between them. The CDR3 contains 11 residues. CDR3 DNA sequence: TGTGCCAGCAGTATGAACACTGAAGCTTTCTTT. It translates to CASSMNTEAFF.

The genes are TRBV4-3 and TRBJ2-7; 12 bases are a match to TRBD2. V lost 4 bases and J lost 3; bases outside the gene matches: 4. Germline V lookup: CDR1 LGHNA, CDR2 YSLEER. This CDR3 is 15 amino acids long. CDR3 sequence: CASSRGTSGYYEQYF. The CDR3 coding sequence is TGCGCCAGCAGCCGCGGGACTAGCGGGTACTACGAGCAGTACTTC.

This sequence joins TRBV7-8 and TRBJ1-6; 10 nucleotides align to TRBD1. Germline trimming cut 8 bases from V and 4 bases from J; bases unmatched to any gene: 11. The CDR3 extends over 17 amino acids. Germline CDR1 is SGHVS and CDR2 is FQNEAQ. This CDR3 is CASFTWDRGTYNSPLHF. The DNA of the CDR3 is TGTGCCAGCTTTACTTGGGACAGGGGAACTTATAATTCACCCCTCCACTTT.

CDR3 sequence reads: CASNPGGILAKNIQYF. CDR3 nucleotides: TGTGCCAGCAACCCAGGGGGAATTCTAGCCAAAAACATTCAGTACTTC. The chain is built from TRBV28 and TRBJ2-4, with 7 bases lining up with TRBD1. Trimming at V came to 7 bases and at J to 0 bases, leaving 9 bases not matched to a gene. The CDR3 is made up of 16 amino acids. The germline gives CDR1 MDHEN, CDR2 SYDVKM.

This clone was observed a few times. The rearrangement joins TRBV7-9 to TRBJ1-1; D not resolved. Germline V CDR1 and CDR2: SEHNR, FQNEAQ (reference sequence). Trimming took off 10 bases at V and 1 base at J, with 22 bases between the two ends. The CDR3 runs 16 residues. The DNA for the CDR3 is TGTGCCACCTCGCCCATCCGCGGGGAGCGGAACACTGAAGCTTTCTTT. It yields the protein CATSPIRGERNTEAFF. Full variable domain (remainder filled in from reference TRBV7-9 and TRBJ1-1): DTGVSQNPRHKITKRGQNVTFRCDPISEHNRLYWYRQTLGQGPEFLTYFQNEAQLEKSRLLSDRFSAERPKGSFSTLEIQRTEQGDSAMYLCATSPIRGERNTEAFFGQGTRLTVV.

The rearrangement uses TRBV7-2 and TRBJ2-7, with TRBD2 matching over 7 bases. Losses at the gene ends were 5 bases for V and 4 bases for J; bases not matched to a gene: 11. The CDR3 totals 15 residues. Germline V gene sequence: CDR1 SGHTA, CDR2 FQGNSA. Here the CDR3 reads CASSPGGGGSYEQYF. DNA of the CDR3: TGTGCCAGCAGCCCGGGTGGCGGGGGATCTTACGAGCAGTACTTC.

The CDR3 sequence is CASSRRGIGSPLHF. CDR3 bases: TGTGCCAGCAGTCGACGGGGGATCGGTTCACCCCTCCACTTT. The V gene is TRBV2, the J gene TRBJ1-6, with D perhaps TRBD1 (5 bases). CDR3 length: 14 residues. Germline-derived CDR1 and CDR2 are SNHLY and FYNNEI. Trimming cost V 5 bases and J 9 bases, with 14 bases left between them.

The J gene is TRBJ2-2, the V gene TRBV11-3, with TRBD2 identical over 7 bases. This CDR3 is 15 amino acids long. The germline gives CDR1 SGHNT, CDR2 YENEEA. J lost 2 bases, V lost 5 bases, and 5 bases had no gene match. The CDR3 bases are TGTGCCAGCAGCCTGGGGAGGGGTAACACCGGGGAGCTGTTTTTT. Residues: CASSLGRGNTGELFF. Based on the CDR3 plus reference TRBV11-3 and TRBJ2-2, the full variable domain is EAGVVQSPRYKIIEKKQPVAFWCNPISGHNTLYWYLQNLGQGPELLIRYENEEAVDDSQLPKDRFSAERLKGVDSTLKIQPAELGDSAVYLCASSLGRGNTGELFFGEGSRLTVL.

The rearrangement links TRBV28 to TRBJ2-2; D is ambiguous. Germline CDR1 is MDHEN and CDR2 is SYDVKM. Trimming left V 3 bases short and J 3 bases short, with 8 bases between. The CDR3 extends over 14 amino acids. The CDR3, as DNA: TGTGCCAGCAGTTTTACAGATTACACCGGGGAGCTGTTTTTT. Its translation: CASSFTDYTGELFF.

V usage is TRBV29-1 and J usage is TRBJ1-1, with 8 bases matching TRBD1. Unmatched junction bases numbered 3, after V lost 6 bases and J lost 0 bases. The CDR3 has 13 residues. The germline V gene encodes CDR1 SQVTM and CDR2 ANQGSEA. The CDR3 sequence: CSVGDRMNTEAFF. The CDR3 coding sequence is TGCAGCGTGGGGGACAGGATGAACACTGAAGCTTTCTTT.

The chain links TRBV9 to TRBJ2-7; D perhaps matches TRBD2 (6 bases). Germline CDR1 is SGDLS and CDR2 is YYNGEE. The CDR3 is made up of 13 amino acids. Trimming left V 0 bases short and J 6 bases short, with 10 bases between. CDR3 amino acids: CASSVASGVEQYF. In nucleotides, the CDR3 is TGTGCCAGCAGCGTAGCTTCGGGAGTCGAGCAGTACTTC.

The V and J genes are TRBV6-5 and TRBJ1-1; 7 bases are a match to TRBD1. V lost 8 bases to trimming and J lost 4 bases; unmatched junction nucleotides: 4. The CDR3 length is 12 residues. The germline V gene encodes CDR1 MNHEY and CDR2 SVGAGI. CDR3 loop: CASARGTTEAFF. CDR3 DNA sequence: TGTGCCAGCGCCAGGGGGACCACTGAAGCTTTCTTT.

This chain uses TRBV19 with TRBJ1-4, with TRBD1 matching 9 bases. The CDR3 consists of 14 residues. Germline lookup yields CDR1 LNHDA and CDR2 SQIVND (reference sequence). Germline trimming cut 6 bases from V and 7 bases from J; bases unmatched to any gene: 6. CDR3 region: CASSPRDRAEKLFF. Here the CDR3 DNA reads TGTGCCAGTAGCCCCCGGGACAGGGCTGAAAAACTGTTTTTT.

This CDR3 is CATRDAGEQYF. CDR3 nucleotides: TGTGCCACCCGTGATGCGGGCGAGCAGTACTTC. The chain couples TRBV19 to TRBJ2-7; TRBD2 might be the D (5 bases). The V end lost 10 bases, the J end lost 6 bases, and 13 bases lay between the germline ends. CDR3 length: 11 amino acids. From germline, CDR1 is LNHDA and CDR2 SQIVND (reference sequence).

In DNA, the CDR3 is TGTGCCAGCAGCTCCCGGGACACCTTAGCCAAAAACATTCAGTACTTC. This sequence encodes CASSSRDTLAKNIQYF. The chain uses TRBV7-9 and TRBJ2-4, with D perhaps TRBD1 (6 bases). The CDR3 is 16 residues long. V gave up 4 bases and J gave up 0 bases, with 13 bases separating them. The germline V gene has CDR1 SEHNR and CDR2 FQNEAQ (reference sequence).

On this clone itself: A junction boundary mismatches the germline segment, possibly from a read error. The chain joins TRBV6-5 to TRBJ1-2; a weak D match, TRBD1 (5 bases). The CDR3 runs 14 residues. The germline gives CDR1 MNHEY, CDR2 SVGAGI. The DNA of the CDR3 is TGTGCCAGCTCGGCGGGGCAGGCTAACTCTGGCTACACCTTC. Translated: CASSAGQANSGYTF.

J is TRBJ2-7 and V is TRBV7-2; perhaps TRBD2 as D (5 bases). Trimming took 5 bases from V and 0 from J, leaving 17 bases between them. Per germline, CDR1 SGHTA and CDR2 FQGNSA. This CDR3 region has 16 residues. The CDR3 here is CASSPIRAVSSYEQYF. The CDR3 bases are TGTGCCAGCAGCCCTATCAGAGCGGTGAGCTCCTACGAGCAGTACTTC.

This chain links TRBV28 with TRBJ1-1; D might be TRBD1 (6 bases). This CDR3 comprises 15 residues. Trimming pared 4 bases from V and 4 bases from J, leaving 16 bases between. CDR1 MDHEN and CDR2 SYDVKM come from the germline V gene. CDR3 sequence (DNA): TGTGCCAGCAGTTCCCCAGGGGTTGCCGCCACTGAAGCTTTCTTT. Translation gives CASSSPGVAATEAFF.

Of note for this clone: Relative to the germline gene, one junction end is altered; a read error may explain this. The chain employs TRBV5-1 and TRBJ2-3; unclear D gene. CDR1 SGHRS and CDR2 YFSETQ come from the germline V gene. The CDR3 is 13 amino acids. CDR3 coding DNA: TGCGCCAGCGGCTTGTCTAGCACAGATACGCAGTATTTT. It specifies CASGLSSTDTQYF.

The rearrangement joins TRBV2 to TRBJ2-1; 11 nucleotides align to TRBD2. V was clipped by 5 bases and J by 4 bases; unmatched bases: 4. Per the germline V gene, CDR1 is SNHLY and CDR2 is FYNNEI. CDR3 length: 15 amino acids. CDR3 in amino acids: CASSPTSGGYNEQFF. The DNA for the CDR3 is TGTGCCAGCAGTCCCACTAGCGGGGGTTACAATGAGCAGTTCTTC. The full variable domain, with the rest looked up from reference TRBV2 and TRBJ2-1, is EPEVTQTPSHQVTQMGQEVILRCVPISNHLYFYWYRQILGQKVEFLVSFYNNEISEKSEIFDDQFSVERPDGSNFTLKIRSTKLEDSAMYFCASSPTSGGYNEQFFGPGTRLTVL.

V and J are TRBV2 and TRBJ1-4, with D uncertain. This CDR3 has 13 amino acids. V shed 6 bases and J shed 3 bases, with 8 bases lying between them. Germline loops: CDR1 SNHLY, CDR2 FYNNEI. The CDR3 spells CASRLRSNEKLFF. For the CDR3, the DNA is TGTGCCAGCAGGCTACGGTCTAATGAAAAACTGTTTTTT.

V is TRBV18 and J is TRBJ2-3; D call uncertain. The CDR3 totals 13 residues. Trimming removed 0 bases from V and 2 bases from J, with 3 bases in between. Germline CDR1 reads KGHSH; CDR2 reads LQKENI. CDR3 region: CASSPPLTDTQYF. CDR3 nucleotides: TGTGCCAGCTCACCACCTCTCACAGATACGCAGTATTTT.

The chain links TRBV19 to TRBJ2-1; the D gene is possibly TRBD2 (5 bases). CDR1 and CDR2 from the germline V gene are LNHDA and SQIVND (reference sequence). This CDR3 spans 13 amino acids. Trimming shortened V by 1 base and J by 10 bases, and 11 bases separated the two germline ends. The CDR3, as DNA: TGTGCCAGTAGTATAGGAGCGGCCCTAGAGCAGTTCTTC. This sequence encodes CASSIGAALEQFF. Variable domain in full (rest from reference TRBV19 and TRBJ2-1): DGGITQSPKYLFRKEGQNVTLSCEQNLNHDAMYWYRQDPGQGLRLIYYSQIVNDFQKGDIAEGYSVSREKKESFPLTVTSAQKNPTAFYLCASSIGAALEQFFGPGTRLTVL.

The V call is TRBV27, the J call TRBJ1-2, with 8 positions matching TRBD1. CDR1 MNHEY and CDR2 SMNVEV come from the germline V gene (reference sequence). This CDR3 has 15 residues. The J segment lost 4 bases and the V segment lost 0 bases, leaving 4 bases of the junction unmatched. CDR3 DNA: TGTGCCAGCAGTTTATCCTGGACAGGGATCTATGGCTACACCTTC. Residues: CASSLSWTGIYGYTF.

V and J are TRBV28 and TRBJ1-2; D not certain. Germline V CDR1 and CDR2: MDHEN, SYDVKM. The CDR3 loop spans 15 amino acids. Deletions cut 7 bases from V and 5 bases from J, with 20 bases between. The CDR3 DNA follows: TGTGCCAGCATCTTGGGCATTAATCGGGAGTATGGCTACACCTTC. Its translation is CASILGINREYGYTF.

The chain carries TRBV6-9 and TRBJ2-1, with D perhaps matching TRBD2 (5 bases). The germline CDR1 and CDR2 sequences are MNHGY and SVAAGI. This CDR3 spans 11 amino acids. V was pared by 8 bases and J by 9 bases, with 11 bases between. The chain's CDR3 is CASGSCGEQFF. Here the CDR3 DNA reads TGTGCCAGCGGGAGTTGCGGTGAGCAGTTCTTC.